These T cell receptor beta chains were read from a single sample in a study of response to subunit inactivated influenza vaccine. Each CDR3 protein is one row after TCRdb ran MiXCR on the RT-PCR reads. This sample has about 780,000 distinct CDR3 sequences, with under 20% found just once. Here the sequenced sample was PBMCs from blood, taken 5 days after vaccination. The receptors stem from a man between 50 and 59 years old who received an inactivated influenza vaccine. Both conserved end residues are part of each CDR3. D genes are given only for firm matches. Size is omitted from some rows. Given values are once, few, many or a class for expanded clones.

abundance	v_gene	d_gene	j_gene	CDR3nt	CDR3aa
NA	TRBV28	TRBD2	TRBJ2-5	TGTGCCAGCAGCTTACGAGCGGGATTTGGGAAGACCCAGTACTTC	CASSLRAGFGKTQYF
NA	TRBV4-2	TRBD2	TRBJ2-1	TGTGCCAGCAGCCAAGTCCCTTTAGCGGGGTACAATGAGCAGTTCTTC	CASSQVPLAGYNEQFF
few	TRBV7-8	TRBD2	TRBJ2-1	TGTGCCAGCAGCTTAGTGTGGGGTCTAGCGGGAGGAAATGAGCAGTTCTTC	CASSLVWGLAGGNEQFF
few	TRBV5-6	NA	TRBJ2-7	TGTGCCAGCAGCTCGCCGGGGGACGGTCGCTACTACGAGCAGTACTTC	CASSSPGDGRYYEQYF
NA	TRBV20-1	NA	TRBJ2-7	TGCAGTGCTAGAGGGTACACTTACTCCTACGAGCAGTACTTC	CSARGYTYSYEQYF
NA	TRBV30	NA	TRBJ1-6	TGTGCCTGGGACTCGGACTCACCCCTCCACTTT	CAWDSDSPLHF
NA	TRBV5-4	TRBD1	TRBJ2-7	TGTGCCAGCAGCTTACCTCTGGACAGGGGGCAAGCGGGGCCCTACGAGCAGTACTTC	CASSLPLDRGQAGPYEQYF
many	TRBV4-2	TRBD2	TRBJ2-3	TGTGCCAGCAGCCGCGAACTAGCGGGGGGCCCCGCAGATACGCAGTATTTT	CASSRELAGGPADTQYF
few	TRBV9	NA	TRBJ2-1	TGTGCCAGCAGCGTAGTTAGCGGAGCCTACAATGAGCAGTTCTTC	CASSVVSGAYNEQFF
NA	TRBV7-3	NA	TRBJ2-6	TGTGCCAGCAGCGCGATGTCGCGAGGGGCCAACGTCCTGACTTTC	CASSAMSRGANVLTF
NA	TRBV5-6	NA	TRBJ2-6	TGTGCCAGCAGCTTCGGGGTCTCTGGGGCCAACGTCCTGACTTTC	CASSFGVSGANVLTF
few	TRBV20-1	NA	TRBJ2-1	TGCAGTGCTCAGACCCCAGGTCGGAGAACAAACTCCTACAATGAGCAGTTCTTC	CSAQTPGRRTNSYNEQFF
once	TRBV7-2	TRBD1	TRBJ2-7	TGTGCCAGCAGCCTACCAGGACAGGATCAGTACGAGCAGTACTTC	CASSLPGQDQYEQYF
many	TRBV20-1	TRBD2	TRBJ2-7	TGCAGTGCTAGTATGAACCTAGCGGGAAAGTACGAGCAGTACTTC	CSASMNLAGKYEQYF
NA	TRBV10-3	TRBD2	TRBJ2-1	TGTGCCATCAGTGAACGACTAGCGGGGGGGTATGAGCAGTTCTTC	CAISERLAGGYEQFF
few	TRBV4-1	NA	TRBJ2-2	TGCGCCAGCAGCCAAGTTTCAGGGTACGGGGAGCTGTTTTTT	CASSQVSGYGELFF
NA	TRBV11-2	NA	TRBJ2-3	TGTGCCAGCAGCTTACCCTCGGGAAGTGCCAGGACGCAGTATTTT	CASSLPSGSARTQYF
NA	TRBV6-1	TRBD2	TRBJ2-1	TGTGCCAGCAGCACCGGGACTAGCGGGAGAAATGAGCAGTTCTTC	CASSTGTSGRNEQFF
few	TRBV12-3/TRBV12-4	TRBD1	TRBJ1-1	TGTGCCAGCAGGAAACAGGGGATTAACACTGAAGCTTTCTTT	CASRKQGINTEAFF
NA	TRBV20-1	NA	TRBJ1-3	TGCAGTGCTAGAGATGGAAAACTCGGGATTCCTGGAAACACCATATATTTT	CSARDGKLGIPGNTIYF
NA	TRBV20-1	NA	TRBJ2-1	TGCAGTGCTCAAAGTCCCCGGGACTCTCTCGATGAGCAGTTCTTC	CSAQSPRDSLDEQFF
NA	TRBV2	NA	TRBJ2-7	TGTGCCAGCAGACCAGGGGCTACTTTCTCCGAGCAGTACTTC	CASRPGATFSEQYF
NA	TRBV12-5	TRBD2	TRBJ2-3	TGTGCTAGTGGTTGGGGAAGCGGGAAATCAGATACGCAGTATTTT	CASGWGSGKSDTQYF
NA	TRBV11-2	NA	TRBJ1-2	TGTGCCAGCAGCTTAGACGGCGGACTCGGCGGCTACACCTTC	CASSLDGGLGGYTF
NA	TRBV3-1	NA	TRBJ1-5	TGTGCCAGCAGCCAATCCAGGGATCAGCCCCAGCATTTT	CASSQSRDQPQHF
NA	TRBV6-1	NA	TRBJ1-5	TGTGCCAGCAGGTCAGGTCGCAATCAGCCCCAGCATTTT	CASRSGRNQPQHF
few	TRBV15	NA	TRBJ2-7	TGTGCCACCGCGCCTGACAGGAGATCCTACGAGCAGTACTTC	CATAPDRRSYEQYF